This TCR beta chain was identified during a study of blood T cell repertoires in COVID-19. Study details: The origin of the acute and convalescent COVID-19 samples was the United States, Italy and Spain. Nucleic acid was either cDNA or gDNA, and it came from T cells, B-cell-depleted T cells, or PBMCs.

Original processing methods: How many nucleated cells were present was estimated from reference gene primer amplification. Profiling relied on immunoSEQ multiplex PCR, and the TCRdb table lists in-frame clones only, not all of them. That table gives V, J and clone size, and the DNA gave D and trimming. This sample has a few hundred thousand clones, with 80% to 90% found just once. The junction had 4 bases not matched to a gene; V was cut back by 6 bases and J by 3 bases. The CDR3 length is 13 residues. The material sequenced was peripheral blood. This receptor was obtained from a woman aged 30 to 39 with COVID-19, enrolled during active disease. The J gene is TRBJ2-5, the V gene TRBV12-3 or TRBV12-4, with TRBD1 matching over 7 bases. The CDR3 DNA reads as TGTGCCAGCAGCCGACAGGGAGAAGAGACCCAGTACTTC. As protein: CASSRQGEETQYF.